This T cell receptor (beta chain) came from a study of cytomegalovirus exposure and HLA in healthy donors. The ends lost 0 bases at V and 5 bases at J; junction bases unmatched: 8. In germline, CDR1 is LGHNA, CDR2 YNFKEQ. The CDR3 sequence is 17 residues long. This PCR relied on a set of 60 Vbeta primers and 13 Jbeta primers. Sequenced by immunoSEQ multiplex PCR; TCRdb stores in-frame clones only, minus some. The table lists about 150,000 clones, 55% to 85% of them singletons. Material: PBMCs. The V gene is TRBV4-2, the J gene TRBJ2-5; 11 nucleotides agree with TRBD2. The TCR comes from a man between 35 and 55 years old in good health and CMV-seronegative. The CDR3 coding sequence is TGTGCCAGCAGCCAAGAATATAGCGGGGGGGCCTTGGAGACCCAGTACTTC. Its translation is CASSQEYSGGALETQYF.